This TCR beta chain emerged from a study of long-term antiretroviral therapy in people with HIV. About the study: The oldest samples precede the 2015 immediate-ART recommendation by about a decade.

Trimming removed 7 bases from V and 3 bases from J; junction bases left unmatched: 8. Per the germline V gene, CDR1 is SGHDT and CDR2 is YYEEEE. CDR3 length: 14 amino acids. Sequencing relied on immunoSEQ assay v3.0, run at survey level. Sequencing had a target that covered roughly 35,000-55,000 T-cell genomes per sample. Clones were read by immunoSEQ multiplex PCR, and TCRdb kept only the in-frame ones, dropping some. The sample carries more than 25,000 clones, 97% recorded once. The clonotype originates from a man aged 25 to 40 with HIV. This chain links TRBV5-6 with TRBJ2-7; TRBD2 aligns across 9 bases. Sequencing used unsorted PBMCs, obtained 7.6 years after starting antiretroviral therapy. For the CDR3, the DNA is TGTGCCAGCGGTCTAGCGGGACCCTACTACGAGCAGTACTTC. The encoded protein is CASGLAGPYYEQYF.